This T cell receptor (beta chain) was obtained from a study of blood T cell repertoires in COVID-19. Overall study: Acute-phase and convalescent COVID-19 samples originated in the United States, Italy and Spain. From T cells, B-cell-depleted T cells, or PBMCs came the material, which was cDNA or gDNA.

Seattle researchers signed up patients amid active infection and tracked them longitudinally. Original analysis: Researchers report that nucleated cell counts were estimated from reference gene primer amplification. Only in-frame clones appear in the TCRdb table, and some are missing; sequencing was by immunoSEQ multiplex PCR. That table gives V, J and clone size, and the DNA gave D and trimming. The table has 150,000 to 200,000 clones, approximately 85% seen once; the top ten hold 5.5% to 8%. V gave up 4 bases and J gave up 0 bases, with 19 bases separating them. Germline CDR1 reads KGHSH; CDR2 reads LQKENI. This CDR3 comprises 17 residues.

V is TRBV18 and J is TRBJ2-7; D might be TRBD1 (6 bases). The clonotype comes from a man older than 75 with COVID-19, enrolled during active disease. Sample: peripheral blood. As DNA, the CDR3 is TGTGCCAGCTCACTCTCCCCGCCAGGGGCGTTCTCCTACGAGCAGTACTTC. Its protein is CASSLSPPGAFSYEQYF.